Listed below are T cell receptor beta chains from one sample, sequenced in a study of glioma-infiltrating T cells. In TCRdb, the multiplex PCR reads were re-called with MiXCR into one record per CDR3 protein. The sample holds 170,000 or so distinct CDR3 sequences, around 40% seen once. Sequences were obtained from glioma tissue, nonneoplastic brain tissue, or PBMCs (not recorded which). The receptors were gathered from a human donor with low-grade glioma or glioblastoma, undergoing nonglioma brain surgery, or in good health (not recorded which). The conserved cysteine and the conserved F or W are not part of the CDR3 here.

v_gene: TRBV2; j_gene: TRBJ2-1; len: 11; CDR3aa: ASSEGELDEQF
v_gene: TRBV4-1; j_gene: TRBJ2-7; len: 11; CDR3aa: ASSQVTSDEQY
v_gene: TRBV25-1; j_gene: TRBJ2-3; len: 12; CDR3aa: ATSSGRFSDTQY
v_gene: TRBV7-9; j_gene: TRBJ1-1; len: 14; CDR3aa: ASSFATGLVNTEAF
v_gene: TRBV3-1; j_gene: TRBJ2-5; len: 15; CDR3aa: ASSQNPPGAGAETQY
v_gene: TRBV12-3/TRBV12-4; j_gene: TRBJ2-1; len: 10; CDR3aa: ASSPGENEKF
v_gene: TRBV20-1; j_gene: TRBJ2-5; len: 12; CDR3aa: SARDGSGSETQY
v_gene: TRBV7-8; j_gene: TRBJ2-2; len: 16; CDR3aa: ASSLSLGRASNTGELF
v_gene: TRBV7-9; j_gene: TRBJ2-7; len: 12; CDR3aa: ASSHRDRPYEQY
v_gene: TRBV3-1; j_gene: TRBJ1-2; len: 11; CDR3aa: ASSQPGVHGYT
v_gene: TRBV20-1; j_gene: TRBJ2-7; len: 11; CDR3aa: SARGLASYEQY
v_gene: TRBV3-1; j_gene: TRBJ1-1; len: 21; CDR3aa: ASSQPGTGSDPSIGPMNTEAF
v_gene: TRBV19; j_gene: TRBJ1-5; len: 12; CDR3aa: ASSGDRFNQPQH
v_gene: TRBV7-9; j_gene: TRBJ2-3; len: 12; CDR3aa: ASSLSALADTQY
v_gene: TRBV19; j_gene: TRBJ2-7; len: 12; CDR3aa: ASSVPVLSNEQY
v_gene: TRBV20-1; j_gene: TRBJ1-5; len: 13; CDR3aa: SARGGVRPNQPQH
v_gene: TRBV6-1; j_gene: TRBJ2-3; len: 11; CDR3aa: ASRGGSTDTQY
v_gene: TRBV30; j_gene: TRBJ2-1; len: 11; CDR3aa: AWSPGGLSEQF
v_gene: TRBV29-1; j_gene: TRBJ2-4; len: 11; CDR3aa: SVGEQTKNIQY
v_gene: TRBV5-1; j_gene: TRBJ1-3; len: 14; CDR3aa: ASSLDGPSSGNTIY
v_gene: TRBV6-1; j_gene: TRBJ1-5; len: 14; CDR3aa: ASSSETGKVNQPQH
v_gene: TRBV12-3/TRBV12-4; j_gene: TRBJ2-1; len: 14; CDR3aa: ASSYRLQSSYNEQF
v_gene: TRBV5-1; j_gene: TRBJ2-1; len: 14; CDR3aa: ASSFGTGLSYNEQF
v_gene: TRBV29-1; j_gene: TRBJ2-5; len: 8; CDR3aa: SVVLETQY
v_gene: TRBV2; j_gene: TRBJ1-5; len: 17; CDR3aa: ASRHVPGPNAAGNQPQH
v_gene: TRBV28; j_gene: TRBJ2-5; len: 12; CDR3aa: ASSPSGPMETQY